These T cell receptor beta chains were read from a single sample in a study of blood T cell repertoires in COVID-19. Produced via immunoSEQ multiplex PCR; TCRdb's table is partial and in-frame only. The top ten hold 2.9% of the sample, which has about 190,000 clones, around four fifths seen once. The specimen was peripheral blood. These receptors all stem from a man aged 45-65 years with active or convalescent COVID-19. The CDR3 runs from the conserved cysteine through the conserved F or W. A D gene is named only where the DNA matches it firmly. Some rows have no size entry. The others give once, few or many, or a class for an expanded clone.

V	D	J	size	CDR3	DNA
TRBV12-3/TRBV12-4	-	TRBJ2-1	-	CASSFTVPNEQFF	TGTGCCAGCAGTTTTACAGTGCCGAATGAGCAGTTCTTC
TRBV30	-	TRBJ2-3	-	CARAGADTQYF	TGTGCCCGCGCCGGGGCAGATACGCAGTATTTT
TRBV3-1/TRBV3-2	-	TRBJ1-1	-	CASSQIRGTEAFF	TGTGCCAGCAGCCAAATTAGGGGGACCGAAGCTTTCTTT
TRBV5-4	-	TRBJ1-2	-	CASSWVGARVNYGYTF	TGTGCCAGCAGCTGGGTGGGTGCCAGGGTGAACTATGGCTACACCTTC
TRBV7-3	-	TRBJ2-3	-	CASSLLQGQSDTQYF	TGTGCCAGCAGCTTACTCCAGGGACAATCGGATACGCAGTATTTT
TRBV18	TRBD2	TRBJ2-1	-	CASSPDSGVYEQFF	TGTGCCAGCTCACCAGATAGCGGGGTATATGAGCAGTTCTTC
TRBV10-3	-	TRBJ1-2	-	CAISDSYGGYTF	TGTGCCATCAGTGACTCCTACGGGGGCTACACCTTC
TRBV29-1	-	TRBJ1-1	-	CGMIGQGNTEAFF	TGCGGGATGATTGGGCAGGGTAACACTGAAGCTTTCTTT
TRBV19	-	TRBJ1-1	few	CASSMFTAGTEAFF	TGTGCCAGTAGTATGTTCACGGCCGGGACTGAAGCTTTCTTT
TRBV5-5	-	TRBJ1-1	few	CASSTGHAAVTEAFF	TGTGCCAGCAGCACGGGACATGCGGCGGTCACTGAAGCTTTCTTT
TRBV10-3	TRBD1	TRBJ1-3	once	CAIRRTGRSGNTIYF	TGTGCCATCAGGAGGACAGGGCGCTCTGGAAACACCATATATTTT
TRBV10-3	-	TRBJ2-2	once	CAMKMGPAGELFF	TGTGCCATGAAAATGGGGCCGGCCGGGGAGCTGTTTTTT
TRBV4-1	TRBD2	TRBJ2-5	-	CASSQEGGGGAKTQYF	TGCGCCAGCAGCCAAGAGGGTGGCGGGGGGGCCAAGACCCAGTACTTC
TRBV28	-	TRBJ1-1	-	CASSFAGNTEAFF	TGTGCCAGCAGTTTCGCGGGGAACACTGAAGCTTTCTTT
TRBV7-2	-	TRBJ2-7	-	CASSLGHSSYEQYF	TGTGCCAGCAGCTTAGGGCACAGCTCCTACGAGCAGTACTTC
TRBV5-1	TRBD2	TRBJ2-7	-	CASSLVAGGNSYEQYF	TGCGCCAGCAGCTTGGTTGCGGGAGGCAACTCCTACGAGCAGTACTTC
TRBV18	TRBD1	TRBJ1-5	-	CASSPTGTANGQPQHF	TGTGCCAGCTCACCAACCGGGACAGCGAACGGTCAGCCCCAGCATTTT
TRBV12-3/TRBV12-4	-	TRBJ2-5	-	CASSLSPSETQYF	TGTGCCAGCAGCCTATCCCCCTCGGAGACCCAGTACTTC
TRBV30	TRBD1	TRBJ2-3	-	CAWSVTGTGPADTQYF	TGTGCCTGGAGTGTCACCGGGACAGGTCCAGCAGATACGCAGTATTTT
TRBV7-9	-	TRBJ1-1	-	CASSLDVWQGRTEAFF	TGTGCCAGCAGCTTAGATGTCTGGCAGGGGCGCACTGAAGCTTTCTTT
TRBV18	TRBD1	TRBJ1-6	-	CASSPSGTGGESPLHF	TGTGCCAGCTCACCCAGCGGTACAGGGGGAGAATCACCCCTCCACTTT
TRBV3-1/TRBV3-2	-	TRBJ1-4	once	CASSQGPFNEKLFF	TGTGCCAGCAGCCAAGGGCCCTTTAATGAAAAACTGTTTTTT
TRBV19	-	TRBJ2-2	-	CASSIADSYTGELFF	TGTGCCAGTAGTATTGCCGACAGTTACACCGGGGAGCTGTTTTTT
TRBV30	-	TRBJ1-6	few	CACSTANNSPLHF	TGTGCCTGTTCGACAGCTAATAATTCACCCCTCCACTTT
TRBV3-1/TRBV3-2	-	TRBJ1-1	-	CASSQAKVAGAFF	TGTGCCAGCAGCCAAGCGAAGGTGGCAGGAGCTTTCTTT
TRBV20-1	-	TRBJ2-7	few	CSALGQYF	TGCAGTGCCCTAGGCCAGTACTTC
TRBV5-1	TRBD1	TRBJ1-1	-	CASSSGQVHLNTEAFF	TGCGCCAGCAGCTCAGGACAGGTCCATTTGAACACTGAAGCTTTCTTT
TRBV9	-	TRBJ1-1	-	CASSGVNTEAFF	TGTGCCAGCAGCGGAGTGAACACTGAAGCTTTCTTT
TRBV11-1	-	TRBJ2-1	-	CASSPDYSYNEQFF	TGTGCCAGCAGCCCGGACTATTCCTACAATGAGCAGTTCTTC
TRBV4-3	TRBD2	TRBJ2-5	-	CASSQERALAGGETQYF	TGCGCCAGCAGCCAAGAGAGGGCGCTAGCGGGGGGGGAGACCCAGTACTTC
TRBV19	-	TRBJ2-7	-	CASSKQKGGGYEQYF	TGTGCCAGTAGCAAGCAGAAGGGAGGTGGCTACGAGCAGTACTTC
TRBV30	TRBD1	TRBJ2-3	-	CAWRTGAGDTQYF	TGTGCCTGGCGGACAGGGGCGGGGGATACGCAGTATTTT
TRBV5-1	TRBD1	TRBJ1-1	-	CASSGQVSDTEAFF	TGCGCCAGCAGCGGACAGGTATCCGACACTGAAGCTTTCTTT
TRBV28	-	TRBJ1-4	-	CASSPTYPVRNEKLFF	TGTGCCAGCAGTCCCACCTACCCGGTACGAAATGAAAAACTGTTTTTT
TRBV28	TRBD2	TRBJ2-1	-	CASRYLAGVRGEQFF	TGTGCCAGCAGGTATCTAGCGGGAGTGAGGGGTGAGCAGTTCTTC
TRBV28	-	TRBJ1-1	-	CASASRRANTEAFF	TGTGCCAGCGCGTCCAGGAGGGCGAACACTGAAGCTTTCTTT
TRBV27	TRBD2	TRBJ2-3	-	CASSLFSASGHTDTQYF	TGTGCCAGCAGTTTATTTTCGGCTAGCGGCCACACAGATACGCAGTATTTT
TRBV15	-	TRBJ2-3	-	CATSRDQDTQYF	TGTGCCACCAGCAGAGATCAGGATACGCAGTATTTT
TRBV5-5	-	TRBJ1-2	-	CASMKQGYGYTF	TGTGCCAGCATGAAACAGGGATATGGCTACACCTTC
TRBV11-3	TRBD2	TRBJ2-3	many	CASSPPGGAGTDTQYF	TGTGCCAGCAGTCCTCCGGGGGGGGCCGGGACAGATACGCAGTATTTT
TRBV5-4	-	TRBJ2-2	-	CASSFGGRLNTGELFF	TGTGCCAGCAGCTTCGGAGGGAGGTTGAACACCGGGGAGCTGTTTTTT
TRBV10-3	-	TRBJ2-7	-	CAITQGLAYEQYF	TGTGCCATCACCCAGGGACTCGCCTACGAGCAGTACTTC
TRBV5-5	TRBD1	TRBJ1-4	-	CASSLTGGDLEKLFF	TGTGCCAGCAGCTTGACAGGGGGGGACCTTGAAAAACTGTTTTTT
TRBV19	-	TRBJ1-1	-	CASTSVRGRTEAFF	TGTGCCAGTACCAGTGTCAGGGGCAGGACTGAAGCTTTCTTT
TRBV5-1	TRBD1	TRBJ1-4	-	CASSQDRGDEKLFF	TGCGCCAGCAGCCAGGACAGGGGGGATGAAAAACTGTTTTTT
TRBV19	-	TRBJ1-6	-	CASSMQGRDNSPLHF	TGTGCCAGTAGTATGCAGGGGAGAGATAATTCACCCCTCCACTTT
TRBV19	-	TRBJ1-3	-	CASAEESGNTIYF	TGTGCCAGTGCAGAGGAATCTGGAAACACCATATATTTT
TRBV3-1/TRBV3-2	-	TRBJ1-2	-	CASSQDVREGGYTF	TGTGCCAGCAGCCAAGATGTCAGGGAGGGGGGCTACACCTTC
TRBV5-1	TRBD2	TRBJ2-7	-	CASSLVGTSGGDEQYF	TGCGCCAGCAGCTTGGTTGGAACTAGCGGGGGAGACGAGCAGTACTTC
TRBV18	-	TRBJ2-3	-	CASSTVFPTTSTDTQYF	TGTGCCAGCTCAACTGTCTTCCCCACTACTAGCACAGATACGCAGTATTTT
TRBV28	-	TRBJ1-1	-	CASSLSPRQIRGAFF	TGTGCCAGCAGTTTATCCCCGAGACAGATCAGGGGAGCTTTCTTT
TRBV10-3	-	TRBJ1-6	-	CAISGPRQNSPLHF	TGTGCCATCAGTGGACCGAGGCAGAATTCACCCCTCCACTTT
TRBV28	-	TRBJ2-7	once	CASFRGLPYEQYF	TGTGCCAGCTTTAGAGGGCTACCCTACGAGCAGTACTTC
TRBV7-8	-	TRBJ2-2	many	CASSLGGGQAGELFF	TGTGCCAGCAGCTTAGGGGGAGGCCAGGCCGGGGAGCTGTTTTTT
TRBV2	TRBD1	TRBJ1-2	once	CASKVRTGNYGYTF	TGTGCCAGCAAGGTTAGGACAGGGAACTATGGCTACACCTTC